The 18 T cell receptor beta chains below all came from one sample that was sequenced in a study of shared clonotypes between healthy human individuals. Naive CD8 populations comprised CD45RO-negative cells positively selected for CCR7, excluding terminally differentiated effector memory CD45RA+ cells. Assay used: immunoSEQ multiplex PCR; TCRdb lists only in-frame clones, some missing. The sample consists of hundreds of thousands of clones, approximately 90% of them appearing once. Sequences were obtained from naive CD8+ T cells sorted from blood. The receptors originated from a man younger than 40 in good health.

This chain connects TRBV5-4 to TRBJ1-1; D is unclear. With 0 bases removed from V and 4 bases from J, the gap between germline ends came to 7 bases. The V gene's germline CDR1 is SGHNT and CDR2 YYREEE (reference sequence). The CDR3 contains 13 residues. For the CDR3, the DNA is TGTGCCAGCAGCTTGGCGGATGGCACTGAAGCTTTCTTT. Its protein product is CASSLADGTEAFF.

The V and J genes are TRBV4-1 and TRBJ2-7; 12 bases fit TRBD1. The germline V gene encodes CDR1 MGHRA and CDR2 YSYEKL. The CDR3 length is 18 residues. The junction had 15 bases not matched to a gene; V was cut back by 4 bases and J by 5 bases. CDR3 sequence: CASSPTSLGQGAVNEQYF. The DNA of the CDR3 is TGCGCCAGCAGCCCAACTTCTTTGGGACAGGGGGCTGTGAACGAGCAGTACTTC.

The chain couples TRBV7-8 to TRBJ2-2; TRBD2 matches at 11 bases. The V segment lost 1 base and the J segment 3 bases; nucleotides outside the gene matches: 1. Per the germline V gene, CDR1 is SGHVS and CDR2 is FQNEAQ. This CDR3 spans 16 amino acids. The CDR3 loop reads CASSLGLAGYTGELFF. The CDR3 DNA is TGTGCCAGCAGCTTAGGACTAGCGGGATACACCGGGGAGCTGTTTTTT.

A note on this clone: The sample has other DNA sequences that encode this CDR3 too. This chain uses TRBV7-9 with TRBJ2-1; D is unresolved. The CDR3 is 15 residues long. V was trimmed by 1 base and J by 0 bases, leaving 7 bases between them. Germline CDR1 is SEHNR and CDR2 is FQNEAQ (reference sequence). The CDR3 is CASSLGVSSYNEQFF. The CDR3 coding sequence is TGTGCCAGCAGCTTAGGGGTAAGCTCCTACAATGAGCAGTTCTTC. Based on the CDR3 plus reference TRBV7-9 and TRBJ2-1, the full variable domain is DTGVSQNPRHKITKRGQNVTFRCDPISEHNRLYWYRQTLGQGPEFLTYFQNEAQLEKSRLLSDRFSAERPKGSFSTLEIQRTEQGDSAMYLCASSLGVSSYNEQFFGPGTRLTVL.

The CDR3 sequence is CASSLEGSSSSNEQFF. Here the CDR3 DNA reads TGTGCCAGCAGCTTAGAAGGGAGTTCGTCTTCGAATGAGCAGTTCTTC. The V and J genes are TRBV13 and TRBJ2-1, with D possibly being TRBD2 (5 bases). CDR1 and CDR2 (germline): PRHDT, FYEKMQ (reference sequence). The CDR3 is 16 amino acids. V was trimmed by 1 base and J by 7 bases, leaving 17 bases between them. Looking up the rest from reference TRBV13 and TRBJ2-1 gives the full variable domain: AAGVIQSPRHLIKEKRETATLKCYPIPRHDTVYWYQQGPGQDPQFLISFYEKMQSDKGSIPDRFSAQQFSDYHSELNMSSLELGDSALYFCASSLEGSSSSNEQFFGPGTRLTVL.

The V gene is TRBV7-9, the J gene TRBJ2-7; D not certain. The V end was cut by 0 bases, the J end by 5 bases, with 5 bases between. Germline lookup yields CDR1 SEHNR and CDR2 FQNEAQ (reference sequence). This CDR3 is 12 amino acids long. CDR3 residues: CASSLAVNEQYF. DNA of the CDR3: TGTGCCAGCAGCTTAGCTGTCAACGAGCAGTACTTC.

This clone was recorded once. The genes are TRBV9 and TRBJ2-2; no firm D call. This CDR3 is built from 15 residues. V was trimmed by 0 bases and J by 8 bases, leaving 14 bases between them. Germline CDR1 is SGDLS and CDR2 is YYNGEE. The CDR3 region has the DNA TGTGCCAGCAGCGTAGAGGGTCTATTCGATGGGGAGCTGTTTTTT. Protein product: CASSVEGLFDGELFF.

J is TRBJ2-1 and V is TRBV27; 10 nucleotides align to TRBD2. Germline CDR1 is MNHEY and CDR2 is SMNVEV (reference sequence). The J segment lost 8 bases and the V segment lost 5 bases, leaving 6 bases of the junction unmatched. The CDR3 consists of 14 residues. In DNA form, the CDR3 reads TGTGCCAGCAGTGCTACTAGCGGGATCGATGAGCAGTTCTTC. Translating gives CASSATSGIDEQFF.

V is TRBV25-1 and J is TRBJ2-2; 7 bases are shared with TRBD1. CDR1 and CDR2 (germline): MGHDK, SYGVNS. CDR3 length: 16 residues. J was trimmed by 5 bases and V by 3 bases; bases with no gene match: 9. DNA of the CDR3: TGTGCCAGCAGTGATCCAGACAGGGACGGTACCGGGGAGCTGTTTTTT. This gives the protein CASSDPDRDGTGELFF.

The gene calls are TRBV27 and TRBJ2-1, with D possibly TRBD1 on 5 matching bases. The V end was cut by 4 bases, the J end by 8 bases, with 12 bases between. The CDR3 spans 13 residues. Germline CDR1 is MNHEY and CDR2 is SMNVEV (reference sequence). CDR3 DNA sequence: TGTGCCAGCAGTTCGCAGACAGAGGATGAGCAGTTCTTC. Its translation: CASSSQTEDEQFF.

This rearrangement joins TRBV4-3 to TRBJ1-1; D is uncertain. CDR3 length equals 15 residues. Trimming pared 4 bases from V and 5 bases from J, leaving 17 bases between. Germline values: CDR1 LGHNA, CDR2 YSLEER. In DNA form, the CDR3 reads TGCGCCAGCAGCCCGAAGAGGACCCTAACTACTGAAGCTTTCTTT. Its translation: CASSPKRTLTTEAFF.

This CDR3 is CASSLDGNTIYF. CDR3 in DNA: TGTGCCAGCAGCTTAGACGGAAACACCATATATTTT. The J gene is TRBJ1-3, the V gene TRBV7-2; unclear D gene. V dropped 1 base and J dropped 4 bases, with 2 bases sitting between them. In germline, CDR1 is SGHTA, CDR2 FQGNSA. There are 12 residues in the CDR3.

The V call is TRBV29-1, the J call TRBJ2-7; TRBD1 aligns across 7 bases. J gave up 5 bases and V 3 bases, and 7 bases lay outside the gene matches. This CDR3 has 13 amino acids. Germline V gene data show CDR1 as SQVTM and CDR2 as ANQGSEA. CDR3 sequence reads: CSVEDTGANEQYF. CDR3 coding DNA: TGCAGCGTTGAGGACACAGGGGCCAACGAGCAGTACTTC.

This sequence joins TRBV4-1 and TRBJ2-1; D possibly uses TRBD1 or TRBD2 (5 bases each). Deletions cut 1 base from V and 0 bases from J, with 13 bases between. The CDR3 is 17 residues long. CDR1 and CDR2 from the germline V gene are MGHRA and YSYEKL. The CDR3: CASSQGGPWSSYNEQFF. In nucleotides, the CDR3 is TGCGCCAGCAGCCAAGGGGGACCGTGGAGCTCCTACAATGAGCAGTTCTTC.

The chain uses TRBV7-8 and TRBJ2-1; no clear D gene. Germline assignment: CDR1 SGHVS and CDR2 FQNEAQ. The germline V and J ends were trimmed by 2 bases and 2 bases, with 4 bases remaining between them. This CDR3 has 13 amino acids. In nucleotides, the CDR3 is TGTGCCAGCAGCTTAACAGCCTACAATGAGCAGTTCTTC. It encodes CASSLTAYNEQFF.

The chain recombines TRBV5-1 with TRBJ2-7; D not resolved. This CDR3 has 8 residues. The germline CDR1 and CDR2 sequences are SGHRS and YFSETQ. The V end lost 7 bases, the J end lost 7 bases, and 3 bases lay between the germline ends. The CDR3 sequence: CASVEQYF. In nucleotides, the CDR3 is TGCGCCAGCGTTGAGCAGTACTTC.

The genes are TRBV7-6 and TRBJ2-1; 7 bases line up with TRBD2. Germline values: CDR1 SGHVS, CDR2 FNYEAQ. The CDR3 is 16 residues long. V lost 6 bases and J lost 5; bases outside the gene matches: 13. The CDR3 region has the DNA TGTGCCAGCAGGCAAACCTCCGGGACTATCGACAATGAGCAGTTCTTC. It encodes CASRQTSGTIDNEQFF.

The CDR3 sequence: CAWSVISTDTQYF. The DNA for the CDR3 is TGTGCCTGGAGTGTTATTAGCACAGATACGCAGTATTTT. The chain employs TRBV30 and TRBJ2-3; unclear D gene. The V gene's germline CDR1 is GTSNPN and CDR2 SVGIG (reference sequence). V was pared by 0 bases and J by 0 bases, with 4 bases between. CDR3 length: 13 amino acids.